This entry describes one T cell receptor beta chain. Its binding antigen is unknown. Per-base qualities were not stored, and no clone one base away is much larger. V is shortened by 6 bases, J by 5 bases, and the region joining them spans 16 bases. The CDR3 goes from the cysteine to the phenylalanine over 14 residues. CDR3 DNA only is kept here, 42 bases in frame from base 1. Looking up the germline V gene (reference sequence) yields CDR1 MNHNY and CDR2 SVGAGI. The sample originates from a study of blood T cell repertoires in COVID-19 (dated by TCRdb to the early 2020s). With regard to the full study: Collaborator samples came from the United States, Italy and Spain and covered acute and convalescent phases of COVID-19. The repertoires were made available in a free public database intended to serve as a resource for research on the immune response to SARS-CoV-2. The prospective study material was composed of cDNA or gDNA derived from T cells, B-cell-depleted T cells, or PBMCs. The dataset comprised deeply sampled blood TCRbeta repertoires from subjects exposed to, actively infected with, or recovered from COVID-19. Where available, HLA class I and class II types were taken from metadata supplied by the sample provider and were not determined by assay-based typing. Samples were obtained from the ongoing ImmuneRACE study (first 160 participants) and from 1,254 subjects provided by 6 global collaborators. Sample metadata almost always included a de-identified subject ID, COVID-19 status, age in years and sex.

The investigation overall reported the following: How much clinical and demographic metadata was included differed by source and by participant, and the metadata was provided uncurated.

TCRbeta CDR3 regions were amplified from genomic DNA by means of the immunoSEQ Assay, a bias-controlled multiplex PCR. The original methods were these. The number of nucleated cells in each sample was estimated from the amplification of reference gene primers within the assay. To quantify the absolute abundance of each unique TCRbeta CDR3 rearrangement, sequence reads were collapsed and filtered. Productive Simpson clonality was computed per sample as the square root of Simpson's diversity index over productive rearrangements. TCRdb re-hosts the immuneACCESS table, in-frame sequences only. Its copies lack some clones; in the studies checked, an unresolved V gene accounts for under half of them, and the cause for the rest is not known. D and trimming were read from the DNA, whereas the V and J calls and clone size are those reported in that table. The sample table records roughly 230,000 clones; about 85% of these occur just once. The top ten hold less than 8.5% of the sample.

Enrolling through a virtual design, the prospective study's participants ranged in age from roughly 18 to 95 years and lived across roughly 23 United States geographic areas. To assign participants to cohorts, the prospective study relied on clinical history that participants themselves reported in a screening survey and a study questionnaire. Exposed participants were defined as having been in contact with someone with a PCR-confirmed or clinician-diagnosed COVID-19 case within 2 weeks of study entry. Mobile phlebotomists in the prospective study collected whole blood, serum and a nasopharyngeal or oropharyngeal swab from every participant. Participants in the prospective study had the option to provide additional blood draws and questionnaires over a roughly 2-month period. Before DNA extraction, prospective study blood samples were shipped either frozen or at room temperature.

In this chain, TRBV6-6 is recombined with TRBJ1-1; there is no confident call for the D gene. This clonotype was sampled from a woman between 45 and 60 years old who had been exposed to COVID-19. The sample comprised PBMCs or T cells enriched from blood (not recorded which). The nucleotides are TGTGCCAGCAGAGTTACGTCAGGTGCAACTGAAGCTTTCTTT. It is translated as CASRVTSGATEAFF.